This record concerns one TCR beta chain sequence. TCRdb re-derived calls from the RT-PCR reads in MiXCR, one entry per CDR3 protein. In the table there are about 650,000 distinct CDR3 sequences, 11% to 15% of which are singletons. These data come from a study of response to subunit inactivated influenza vaccine. The CDR3 consists of 13 residues. The sequenced sample was PBMCs from blood, obtained around two weeks before vaccination. The chain combines TRBV21-1 with TRBJ2-4. TRBV21-1 is reported as a pseudogene. The TCR was taken from a man aged 50 to 59 who received an inactivated influenza vaccine. CDR3 nucleotide sequence: TGTGCCAGCAACCACATAGCCAAAAACATTCAGTACTTC. Amino acid sequence: CASNHIAKNIQYF.